The T cell receptor beta chain under discussion was sequenced for a study of blood T cell repertoires in COVID-19. TCRdb's table, derived via immunoSEQ multiplex PCR, lists solely in-frame clones and lacks some. The sample consists of some 220,000 clones, over 75% of them appearing once. Trimming removed 0 bases from V and 2 bases from J; junction bases left unmatched: 12. This CDR3 spans 19 amino acids. Recruited during active infection, patients (from Seattle) were subsequently followed longitudinally. The chain employs TRBV23-1 and TRBJ1-5; 8 bases agree with TRBD1. TRBV23-1 is flagged as an ORF with uncertain function. This TCR came from an older woman with COVID-19, enrolled during active disease. The sample consisted of peripheral blood. The CDR3 sequence: CASSQSRGRGPHCNQPQHF. CDR3 DNA: TGCGCCAGCAGTCAATCGCGCGGCAGGGGGCCGCATTGCAATCAGCCCCAGCATTTT.